The rows below give T cell receptor beta chains drawn from one sample of a study of blood T cell repertoires in COVID-19. Using immunoSEQ multiplex PCR, the repertoire was profiled, and TCRdb retains in-frame clones only, with some absent. The data show more than 110,000 clones, 88% seen once. The sequenced sample consisted of peripheral blood. The receptor source for this set is a man over 45 with active or convalescent COVID-19. CDR3s include the opening cysteine and the closing phenylalanine or tryptophan. D genes are given only for firm matches. Expanded clones get a size class; other rows say once, few or many, or leave the size out.

>TRBJ2-5|TRBV28|TRBD1|.
TGTGCCAGCAGTACCACGGGACAGTATTTGGAGACCCAGTACTTC
CASSTTGQYLETQYF
>TRBJ1-5|TRBV28|TRBD1|.
TGTGCCAGCAGGTCCGGGACAGTTATACGCAATCAGCCCCAGCATTTT
CASRSGTVIRNQPQHF
>TRBJ2-6|TRBV11-2|.|.
TGTGCCAGCAAGTTAGTCTCTGGGGCCAACGTCCTGACTTTC
CASKLVSGANVLTF
>TRBJ2-7|TRBV7-9|TRBD2|.
TGTGCCAGCAGTCGCGAGCGGGAACCCTCCTACGAGCAGTACTTC
CASSREREPSYEQYF
>TRBJ1-4|TRBV10-2|.|.
TGCGCCAGCAGTGAGTCCGGGCGGGCTAAACTGTTTTTT
CASSESGRAKLFF
>TRBJ1-1|TRBV3-1/TRBV3-2|.|.
TGTGCCAGCAGCCGACAGTTGAACACTGAAGCTTTCTTT
CASSRQLNTEAFF
>TRBJ2-1|TRBV6-1|.|.
TGTGCCAGCAGTGAAGAGGAGACAGAGTACAATGAGCAGTTCTTC
CASSEEETEYNEQFF
>TRBJ2-7|TRBV6-5|.|.
TGTGCCAGCAGTTACTCCTCGGAGACAGGACTCTACGAGCAGTACTTC
CASSYSSETGLYEQYF
>TRBJ1-1|TRBV6-5|TRBD1|.
TGTGCCAGCAGTTACCGACAGGGCACTGAAGCTTTCTTT
CASSYRQGTEAFF
>TRBJ1-2|TRBV6-6|.|.
TGTGCCAGCAGCAACGGGGTACAGATCGTTAACTATGGCTACACCTTC
CASSNGVQIVNYGYTF
>TRBJ2-7|TRBV28|TRBD2|few
TGTGCCACCCTCGGACTAGCGCCCTACGAGCAGTACTTC
CATLGLAPYEQYF
>TRBJ1-1|TRBV11-2|TRBD1|.
TGTGCCAGCAGCGCGGACAGGGCTACTGAAGCTTTCTTT
CASSADRATEAFF
>TRBJ1-6|TRBV19|.|.
TGTGCCAGTAGGGGGGGACCGAGAAATTCACCCCTCCACTTT
CASRGGPRNSPLHF
>TRBJ1-1|TRBV29-1|TRBD1|.
TGCAGCTCAGGCCAGGGGGAGAACACTGAAGCTTTCTTT
CSSGQGENTEAFF
>TRBJ1-4|TRBV25-1|TRBD1|.
TGTGCCAGCAGTGAATGGGACAGCCGGAATGAAAAACTGTTTTTT
CASSEWDSRNEKLFF
>TRBJ1-5|TRBV12-3/TRBV12-4|.|.
TGTGCCAGCACCTTATTCGGGGATCAGCCCCAGCATTTT
CASTLFGDQPQHF
>TRBJ2-2|TRBV7-3|TRBD1|.
TGTGCCAGCAGGATGGGGGACAGGGCCTCCGGGGAGCTGTTTTTT
CASRMGDRASGELFF
>TRBJ1-1|TRBV12-3/TRBV12-4|.|.
TGTGCCAGCAGCAGACAGCTAGAAGCTTTCTTT
CASSRQLEAFF
>TRBJ2-7|TRBV28|.|.
TGTGCCAGCAGTCGTTTTCCAGCGGAACCCAATTACGAGCAGTACTTC
CASSRFPAEPNYEQYF
>TRBJ1-1|TRBV5-1|TRBD1|.
TGCGCCAGCAGCCCCGGGACAGGGAAGGGAGCTTTCTTT
CASSPGTGKGAFF
>TRBJ2-5|TRBV28|.|.
TGTGCCAGCAGTTCATCGGAGGATTGGGAGACCCAGTACTTC
CASSSSEDWETQYF
>TRBJ2-7|TRBV25-1|.|.
TGTGCCACCGCCGGGAGAGGCGAGCAGTACTTC
CATAGRGEQYF
>TRBJ1-1|TRBV27|.|.
TGTGCCAGCAGTTTATCGGCGGGGGGCGAAGCTTTCTTT
CASSLSAGGEAFF